Each of the 25 T cell receptor beta chains below was sequenced from the same sample in a study of low-dose radiotherapy and immunotherapy resistance in tumors. Specified time point: after trial treatment. Treatment noted: LDRT plus nivolumab, ipilimumab, low-dose cyclophosphamide and aspirin (RACIN trial). The authors amplified TCRs for 15 to 25 PCR cycles with a constant-region primer and a V-primer adapter. TCRdb re-called the reads through MiXCR, storing one row per CDR3 protein. The sample gives around 57,000 distinct CDR3 sequences, roughly a third of which show up once; roughly 8.2% is in the top ten. Sequenced here: PBMCs, sampled after low-dose radiotherapy plus immunotherapy. These receptors were collected from a male donor with rectosigmoid adenocarcinoma.

This clonotype has ten or more counts. This sequence joins TRBV11-2 and TRBJ2-2; TRBD2 matches 8 bases. The CDR3 length is 16 residues. V lost 2 bases, J lost 6 bases, and 8 bases stayed unmatched. The germline V gene encodes CDR1 SGHAT and CDR2 FQNNGV. CDR3 in DNA: TGTGCCAGCAGCTTAATCCGGGAGGGCCCGGCCGGGGAGCTGTTTTTT. Translated, it gives CASSLIREGPAGELFF.

There are a few counts of this clonotype. The V and J genes are TRBV5-1 and TRBJ2-1; no clear D. V was clipped by 5 bases and J by 0 bases, with 12 bases between them. Germline lookup yields CDR1 SGHRS and CDR2 YFSETQ. CDR3 size: 15 residues. The CDR3 loop is CASSSGRSSYNEQFF. The CDR3 bases are TGCGCCAGCAGTTCAGGACGGAGCTCCTACAATGAGCAGTTCTTC.

Many counts were recorded for this clonotype. This rearrangement joins TRBV14 to TRBJ1-6; D is unclear. The V gene lost 8 bases and the J gene lost 7 bases, with 12 bases spanning the gap. This CDR3 spans 13 amino acids. CDR1 and CDR2 (germline): SGHDN, FVKESK. As DNA, the CDR3 is TGTGCCAGCCAGCGAGTCCCCAATTCACCCCTCCACTTT. This codes for CASQRVPNSPLHF.

Many counts were recorded for this clonotype. J is TRBJ2-5 and V is TRBV10-3, with TRBD2 matching over 7 bases. The V gene end was trimmed by 3 bases and the J gene end by 0 bases; junction bases not matched to a gene: 4. The CDR3 is 15 amino acids. From germline, CDR1 is ENHRY and CDR2 SYGVKD. In DNA, the CDR3 is TGTGCCATCAGTGAACCGCGGGAGTACCAAGAGACCCAGTACTTC. This codes for CAISEPREYQETQYF.

This clonotype was recorded at least ten times. The J gene is TRBJ1-3, the V gene TRBV11-2, with D unclear. This CDR3 is built from 16 residues. V was trimmed by 1 base and J by 0 bases, leaving 10 bases between them. CDR1 is SGHAT and CDR2 is FQNNGV in the germline V gene. CDR3 loop: CASSLGEWHSGNTIYF. The CDR3 DNA follows: TGTGCCAGCAGCTTAGGGGAATGGCACTCTGGAAACACCATATATTTT.

This clonotype was picked up many times. V and J are TRBV6-2 or TRBV6-3 and TRBJ2-3; unclear D gene. Germline V gene lookup returns CDR1 MNHEY and CDR2 SVGEGT. CDR3 length: 11 residues. Trimming took off 6 bases at V and 6 bases at J, with 7 bases between the two ends. In DNA form, the CDR3 reads TGTGCCAGCAGCCCAAGGGATACGCAGTATTTT. Protein: CASSPRDTQYF.

This clonotype appeared many times. Being one base from a much bigger clone, this may be a read error. J is TRBJ2-7 and V is TRBV7-2; tentative D call: TRBD1 (5 bases). The V gene's germline CDR1 is SGHTA and CDR2 FQGNSA. V was pared by 5 bases and J by 3 bases, with 8 bases between. The CDR3 length is 12 residues. The DNA of the CDR3 is TGTGCCAGCAGCACACAGGTCTACGAGCAGTACTTC. It yields the protein CASSTQVYEQYF.

This clonotype was seen at least ten times. V and J are TRBV27 and TRBJ2-2, with 9 nucleotides matching TRBD1. J was trimmed by 6 bases and V by 8 bases; bases with no gene match: 7. The CDR3 runs to 14 residues. Germline values: CDR1 MNHEY, CDR2 SMNVEV (reference sequence). The CDR3 region is CASRRTGDAGELFF. The CDR3 bases are TGTGCCAGCCGGCGGACAGGGGATGCCGGGGAGCTGTTTTTT.

Many counts were recorded for this clonotype. The chain carries TRBV7-8 and TRBJ1-5; maybe TRBD1 (5 bases). Germline V gene data show CDR1 as SGHVS and CDR2 as FQNEAQ. V was shortened by 4 bases and J by 7 bases, with 14 bases between the two germline ends. The CDR3 sequence is 14 residues long. CDR3 sequence: CASSSGTWDQPQHF. The CDR3 nucleotides are TGTGCCAGCAGCTCCGGGACGTGGGACCAGCCCCAGCATTTT.

This rearrangement joins TRBV20-1 to TRBJ2-1; D may correspond to TRBD1 or TRBD2 (5 bases each). Trimming removed 4 bases from V and 3 bases from J, with 7 bases in between. This CDR3 region has 12 residues. Germline V lookup: CDR1 DFQATT, CDR2 SNEGSKA (reference sequence). CDR3 DNA sequence: TGCAGTGCTATGGGGGACTACAATGAGCAGTTCTTC. Translated, it gives CSAMGDYNEQFF.

This clonotype was counted many times. The rearrangement uses TRBV2 and TRBJ1-1; TRBD1 matches at 10 bases. Germline CDR1 reads SNHLY; CDR2 reads FYNNEI. CDR3 length: 15 amino acids. Trimming cost V 6 bases and J 6 bases; bases outside gene matches: 10. CDR3 region: CASRATGTGDPEAFF. The CDR3 nucleotides read TGTGCCAGCAGAGCAACCGGGACAGGGGATCCTGAAGCTTTCTTT.

There are many counts of this clonotype. V usage is TRBV7-9 and J usage is TRBJ2-7; TRBD1 agrees at 7 bases. The CDR3 is made up of 13 amino acids. Trimming removed 1 base from V and 5 bases from J; junction bases left unmatched: 2. The germline V gene has CDR1 SEHNR and CDR2 FQNEAQ (reference sequence). The CDR3 nucleotides read TGTGCCAGCAGCTTAGGGGACAGACACGAGCAGTACTTC. Translating gives CASSLGDRHEQYF. The variable domain in full, completed from reference TRBV7-9 and TRBJ2-7, reads DTGVSQNPRHKITKRGQNVTFRCDPISEHNRLYWYRQTLGQGPEFLTYFQNEAQLEKSRLLSDRFSAERPKGSFSTLEIQRTEQGDSAMYLCASSLGDRHEQYFGPGTRLTVT.

The V call is TRBV2, the J call TRBJ2-4; 8 bases line up with TRBD2. This CDR3 spans 14 amino acids. Germline V gives CDR1 SNHLY, CDR2 FYNNEI. The trim removed 3 bases at V and 7 bases at J, leaving 5 bases unmatched. The CDR3 here is CASSDSGRGNIQYF. DNA for the CDR3: TGTGCCAGCAGTGATTCCGGGAGGGGCAACATTCAGTACTTC.

This clonotype was seen only once. The V and J genes are TRBV12-3 or TRBV12-4 and TRBJ1-4; D gene uncertain. Between the trimmed V and J ends, which lost 8 bases and 5 bases, there was a span of 12 bases. CDR3 size: 13 residues. As DNA, the CDR3 is TGTGCCAGCGGGGAAGGTGGGAATGAAAAACTGTTTTTT. Translation: CASGEGGNEKLFF.

In its sample, this clonotype was seen once. The CDR3 coding sequence is TGTGCCAGCAGCCGGACAGGGGGAGGCTACGAGCAGTACTTC. This gives the protein CASSRTGGGYEQYF. The chain is built from TRBV3-1 and TRBJ2-7, with 10 bases identical to TRBD1. CDR3 length: 14 amino acids. Germline CDR1 and CDR2: LGHDT and YNNKEL (reference sequence). With 4 bases clipped from V and 3 bases from J, the junction kept 3 bases outside the gene matches.

The rearrangement joins TRBV28 to TRBJ2-5; 11 nucleotides align to TRBD1. The CDR3 is made up of 16 amino acids. The ends lost 4 bases at V and 5 bases at J; junction bases unmatched: 9. Germline V gives CDR1 MDHEN, CDR2 SYDVKM. As DNA, the CDR3 is TGTGCCAGCAGTTCCCTCGGGACAGGGGGATTGGAGACCCAGTACTTC. Translated: CASSSLGTGGLETQYF.

This clonotype was detected ten times or more. The genes are TRBV19 and TRBJ2-7, with 9 bases aligning to TRBD1. The V and J ends lost 1 base and 4 bases, in that order; junction bases with no gene match: 8. The CDR3 is 16 residues long. Germline CDR1 LNHDA, CDR2 SQIVND (reference sequence). Written as DNA, the CDR3 is TGTGCCAGTAGTATAGCCGGGACAGGGTTTGGTTACGAGCAGTACTTC. It encodes CASSIAGTGFGYEQYF. Based on the CDR3 plus reference TRBV19 and TRBJ2-7, the full variable domain is DGGITQSPKYLFRKEGQNVTLSCEQNLNHDAMYWYRQDPGQGLRLIYYSQIVNDFQKGDIAEGYSVSREKKESFPLTVTSAQKNPTAFYLCASSIAGTGFGYEQYFGPGTRLTVT.

In the case of this clonotype: It differs at one base from a far larger clone, so likely a read error. The chain has TRBV28 and TRBJ2-7; 12 positions match TRBD2. The CDR3 extends over 14 amino acids. The V gene end was trimmed by 6 bases and the J gene end by 7 bases; junction bases not matched to a gene: 7. CDR1 is MDHEN and CDR2 is SYDVKM in the germline V gene. CDR3 DNA sequence: TGTGCCAGCAGCAGACTAGCGGGGGAGAATGAGCAGTACTTC. Residues: CASSRLAGENEQYF.

This clonotype was observed at least ten times. The chain combines TRBV7-6 with TRBJ2-7; 10 bases are a match to TRBD1. Germline V lookup: CDR1 SGHVS, CDR2 FNYEAQ. This CDR3 has 16 residues. With 1 base clipped from V and 6 bases from J, the junction kept 9 bases outside the gene matches. CDR3 coding DNA: TGTGCCAGCAGCTTAGGCTTCGGGACAGGGGTGGGCGAGCAGTACTTC. Protein: CASSLGFGTGVGEQYF.

At least ten counts were recorded for this clonotype. The chain is built from TRBV6-5 and TRBJ2-1, with TRBD2 as a possible D gene (6 bases). V was trimmed by 2 bases and J by 7 bases, leaving 15 bases between them. The CDR3 runs to 15 residues. Per the germline V gene, CDR1 is MNHEY and CDR2 is SVGAGI. The CDR3 loop is CASSYARDGGNEQFF. The CDR3 DNA reads TGTGCCAGCAGTTACGCCAGGGACGGGGGAAATGAGCAGTTCTTC.

This clonotype appeared many times. This rearrangement joins TRBV28 to TRBJ2-1; 10 bases fit TRBD2. J gave up 7 bases and V 3 bases, and 15 bases lay outside the gene matches. Per the germline V gene, CDR1 is MDHEN and CDR2 is SYDVKM. The CDR3 totals 18 residues. CDR3 DNA sequence: TGTGCCAGCAGTTTTCTTCAGGGCCTAGCGGGAGCGTGGAATGAGCAGTTCTTC. Protein product: CASSFLQGLAGAWNEQFF.

This clonotype has ten or more counts. The chain uses TRBV15 and TRBJ1-2, with unresolved D. The CDR3 has 16 residues. The V end was cut by 0 bases, the J end by 0 bases, with 11 bases between. Per germline, CDR1 LNHNV and CDR2 YYDKDF (reference sequence). CDR3 sequence (DNA): TGTGCCACCAGCAGAGATTATCCAGGCTCTAACTATGGCTACACCTTC. This encodes CATSRDYPGSNYGYTF.

This clonotype appeared many times. The V and J genes are TRBV6-2 or TRBV6-3 and TRBJ1-1, with D perhaps TRBD1 (6 bases). This CDR3 has 17 residues. Trimming took 6 bases from V and 0 from J, leaving 20 bases between them. Germline V CDR1 and CDR2: MNHEY, SVGEGT. Written as DNA, the CDR3 is TGTGCCAGCAGCCAAGTTTTACAGGGCTCTATGAACACTGAAGCTTTCTTT. This translates into CASSQVLQGSMNTEAFF.

J is TRBJ1-3 and V is TRBV7-9; D uncertain. V dropped 5 bases and J dropped 3 bases, with 5 bases sitting between them. There are 12 residues in the CDR3. CDR1 SEHNR and CDR2 FQNEAQ come from the germline V gene (reference sequence). DNA of the CDR3: TGTGCCAGCAGCCCAAATGGAAACACCATATATTTT. It translates to CASSPNGNTIYF.

The sample holds many counts of this clonotype. Mismatch with germline at one junction end may stem from a read error. V gene TRBV28 combines with J gene TRBJ1-5; tentative D call: TRBD1 (6 bases). The germline CDR1 and CDR2 sequences are MDHEN and SYDVKM. The CDR3 extends over 17 amino acids. Here the CDR3 reads CATSDDVQGHSNQPQHF. In nucleotides, the CDR3 is TGTGCCACCAGTGACGATGTTCAGGGGCATAGCAATCAGCCCCAGCATTTT.